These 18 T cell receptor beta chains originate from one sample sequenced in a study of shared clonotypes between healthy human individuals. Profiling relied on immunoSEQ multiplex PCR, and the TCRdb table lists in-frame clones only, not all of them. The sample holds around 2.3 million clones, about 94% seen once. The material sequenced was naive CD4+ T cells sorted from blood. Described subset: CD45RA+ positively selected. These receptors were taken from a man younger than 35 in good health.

For the CDR3, the DNA is TGTGCCAGCAGTGACACGGGACAGGGTTACAATGAGCAGTTCTTC. Translating it yields CASSDTGQGYNEQFF. This rearrangement joins TRBV6-1 to TRBJ2-1; 9 bases line up with TRBD1. This CDR3 contains 15 residues. Germline trimming cut 3 bases from V and 4 bases from J; bases unmatched to any gene: 4. CDR1 and CDR2 from the germline V gene are MNHNS and SASEGT.

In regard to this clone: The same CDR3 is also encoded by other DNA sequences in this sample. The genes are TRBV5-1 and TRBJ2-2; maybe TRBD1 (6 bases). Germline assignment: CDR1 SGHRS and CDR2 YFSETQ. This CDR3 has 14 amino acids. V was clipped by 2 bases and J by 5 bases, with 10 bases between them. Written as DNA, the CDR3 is TGCGCCAGCAGCTTACCACAGGGAACCGGGGAGCTGTTTTTT. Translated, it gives CASSLPQGTGELFF.

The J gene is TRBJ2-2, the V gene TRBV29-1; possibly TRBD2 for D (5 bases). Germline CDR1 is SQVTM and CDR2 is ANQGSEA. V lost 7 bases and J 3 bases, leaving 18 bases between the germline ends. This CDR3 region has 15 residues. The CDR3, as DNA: TGCAGCGGGGATGGGGTCTCAGCGGACACCGGGGAGCTGTTTTTT. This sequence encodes CSGDGVSADTGELFF.

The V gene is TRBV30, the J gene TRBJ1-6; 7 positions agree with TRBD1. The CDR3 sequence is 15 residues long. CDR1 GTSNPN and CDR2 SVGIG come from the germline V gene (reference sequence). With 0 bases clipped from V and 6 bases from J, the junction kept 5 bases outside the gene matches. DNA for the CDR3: TGTGCCTGGAGTGTAACGCCAGGGGGTAATTCACCCCTCCACTTT. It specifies CAWSVTPGGNSPLHF.

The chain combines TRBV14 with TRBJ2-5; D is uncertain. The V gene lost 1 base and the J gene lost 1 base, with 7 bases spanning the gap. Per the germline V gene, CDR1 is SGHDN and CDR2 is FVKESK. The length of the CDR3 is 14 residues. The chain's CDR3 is CASSQAPVQETQYF. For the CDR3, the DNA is TGTGCCAGCAGCCAAGCACCGGTCCAAGAGACCCAGTACTTC.

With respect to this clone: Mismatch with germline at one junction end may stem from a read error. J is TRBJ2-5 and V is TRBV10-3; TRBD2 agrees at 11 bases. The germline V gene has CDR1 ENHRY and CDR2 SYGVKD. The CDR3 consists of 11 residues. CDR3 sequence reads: CATRTSGRLNF. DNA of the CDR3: TGTGCCACCCGTACTAGCGGGAGACTTAACTTC.

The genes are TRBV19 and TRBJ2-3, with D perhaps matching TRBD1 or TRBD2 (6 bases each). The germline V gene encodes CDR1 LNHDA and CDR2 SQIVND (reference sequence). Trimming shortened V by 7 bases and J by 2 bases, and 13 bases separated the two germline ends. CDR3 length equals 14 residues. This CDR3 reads CASNEGGFTDTQYF. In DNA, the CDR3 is TGTGCCAGTAACGAGGGGGGTTTCACAGATACGCAGTATTTT.

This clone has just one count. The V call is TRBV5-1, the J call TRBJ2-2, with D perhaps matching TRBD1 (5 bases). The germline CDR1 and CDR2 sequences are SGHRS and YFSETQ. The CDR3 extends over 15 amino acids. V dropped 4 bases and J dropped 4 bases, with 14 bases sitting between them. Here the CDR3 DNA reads TGCGCCAGCAGCCTTGACACAGGAACCACCGGGGAGCTGTTTTTT. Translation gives CASSLDTGTTGELFF.

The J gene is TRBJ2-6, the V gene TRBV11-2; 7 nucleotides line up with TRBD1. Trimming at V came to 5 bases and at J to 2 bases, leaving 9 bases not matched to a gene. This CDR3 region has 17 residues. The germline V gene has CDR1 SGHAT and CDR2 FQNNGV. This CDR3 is CASSKPGQRAGANVLTF. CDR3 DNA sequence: TGTGCCAGCAGCAAACCGGGACAGAGAGCTGGGGCCAACGTCCTGACTTTC.

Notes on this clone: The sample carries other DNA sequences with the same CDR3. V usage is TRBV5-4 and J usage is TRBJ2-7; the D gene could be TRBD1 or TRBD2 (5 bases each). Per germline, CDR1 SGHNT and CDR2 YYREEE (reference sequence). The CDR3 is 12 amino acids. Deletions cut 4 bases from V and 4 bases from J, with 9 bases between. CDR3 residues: CASSPGGYEQYF. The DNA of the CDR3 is TGTGCCAGCAGCCCTGGGGGTTACGAGCAGTACTTC.

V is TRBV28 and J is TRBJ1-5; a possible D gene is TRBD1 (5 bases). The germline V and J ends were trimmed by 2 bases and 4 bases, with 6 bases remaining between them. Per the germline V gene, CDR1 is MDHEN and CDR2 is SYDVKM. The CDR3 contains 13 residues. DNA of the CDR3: TGTGCCAGCAGTTTACAGGGTAATCAGCCCCAGCATTTT. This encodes CASSLQGNQPQHF.

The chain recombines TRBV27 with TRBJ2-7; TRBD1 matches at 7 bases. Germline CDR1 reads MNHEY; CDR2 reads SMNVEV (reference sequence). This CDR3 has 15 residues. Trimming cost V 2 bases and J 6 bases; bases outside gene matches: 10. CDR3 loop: CASSLRGLQGLEQYF. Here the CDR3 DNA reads TGTGCCAGCAGTTTAAGAGGGTTACAGGGGCTCGAGCAGTACTTC.

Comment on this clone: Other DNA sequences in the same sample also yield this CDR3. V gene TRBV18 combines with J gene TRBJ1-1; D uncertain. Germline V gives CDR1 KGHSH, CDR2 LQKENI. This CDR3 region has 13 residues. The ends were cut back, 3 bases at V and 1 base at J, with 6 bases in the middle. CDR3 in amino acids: CASSPTENTEAFF. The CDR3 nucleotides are TGTGCCAGCTCACCTACAGAGAACACTGAAGCTTTCTTT.

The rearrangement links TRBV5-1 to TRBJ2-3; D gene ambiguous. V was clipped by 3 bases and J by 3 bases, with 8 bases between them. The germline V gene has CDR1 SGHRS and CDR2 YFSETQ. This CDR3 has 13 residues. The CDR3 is CASSSYETDTQYF. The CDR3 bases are TGCGCCAGCAGCTCGTACGAGACAGATACGCAGTATTTT.

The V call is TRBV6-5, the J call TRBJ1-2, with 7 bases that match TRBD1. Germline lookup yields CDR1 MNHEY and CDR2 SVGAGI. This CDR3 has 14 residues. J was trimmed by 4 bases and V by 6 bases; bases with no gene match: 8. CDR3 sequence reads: CASSLTGDSYGYTF. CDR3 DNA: TGTGCCAGCAGCCTTACAGGGGACAGCTATGGCTACACCTTC.

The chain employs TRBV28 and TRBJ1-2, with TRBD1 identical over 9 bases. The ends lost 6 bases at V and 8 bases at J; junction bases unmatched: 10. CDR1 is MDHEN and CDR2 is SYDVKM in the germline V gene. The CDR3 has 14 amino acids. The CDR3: CASSPPDRGSGYTF. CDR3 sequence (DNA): TGTGCCAGCAGCCCTCCGGACAGGGGCTCAGGCTACACCTTC.

CDR3 sequence reads: CASSESDRVSTDTQYF. Written as DNA, the CDR3 is TGTGCCAGCAGTGAATCTGACAGGGTTAGCACAGATACGCAGTATTTT. V gene TRBV2 combines with J gene TRBJ2-3; 7 nucleotides agree with TRBD1. The V and J ends lost 2 bases and 0 bases, in that order; junction bases with no gene match: 5. The germline V gene has CDR1 SNHLY and CDR2 FYNNEI. The CDR3 is 16 amino acids.

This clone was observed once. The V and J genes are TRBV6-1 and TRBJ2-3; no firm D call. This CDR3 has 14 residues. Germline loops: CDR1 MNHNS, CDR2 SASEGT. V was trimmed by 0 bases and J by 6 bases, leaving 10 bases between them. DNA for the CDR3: TGTGCCAGCAGTGAAGCTCTTATTGGGGATACGCAGTATTTT. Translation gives CASSEALIGDTQYF.